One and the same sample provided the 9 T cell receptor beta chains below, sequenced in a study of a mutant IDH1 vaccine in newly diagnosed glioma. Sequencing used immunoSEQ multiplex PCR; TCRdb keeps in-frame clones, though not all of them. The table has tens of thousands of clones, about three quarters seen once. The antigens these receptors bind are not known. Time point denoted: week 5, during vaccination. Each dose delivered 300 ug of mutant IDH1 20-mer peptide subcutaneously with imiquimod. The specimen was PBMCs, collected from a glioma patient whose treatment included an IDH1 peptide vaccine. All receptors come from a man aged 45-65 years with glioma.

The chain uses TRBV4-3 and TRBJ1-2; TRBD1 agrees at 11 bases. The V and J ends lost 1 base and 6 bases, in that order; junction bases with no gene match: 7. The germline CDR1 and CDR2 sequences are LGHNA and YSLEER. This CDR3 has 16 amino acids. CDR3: CASSQVSDRGPDGYTF. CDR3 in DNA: TGCGCCAGCAGCCAAGTTTCGGACAGGGGGCCGGATGGCTACACCTTC.

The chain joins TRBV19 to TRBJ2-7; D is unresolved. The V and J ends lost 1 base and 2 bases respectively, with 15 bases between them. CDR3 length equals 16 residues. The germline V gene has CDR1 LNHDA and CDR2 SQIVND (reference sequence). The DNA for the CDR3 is TGTGCCAGTAGTATAGCGGCCGAATTACCGACCTACGAGCAGTACTTC. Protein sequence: CASSIAAELPTYEQYF.

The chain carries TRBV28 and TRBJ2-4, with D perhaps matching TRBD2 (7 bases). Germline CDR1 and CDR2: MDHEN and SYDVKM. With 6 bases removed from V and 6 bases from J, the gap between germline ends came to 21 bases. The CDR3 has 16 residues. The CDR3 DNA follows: TGTGCCAGCAGCCCTAGGGGGGGCCAGGGACCAAACATTCAGTACTTC. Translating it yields CASSPRGGQGPNIQYF.

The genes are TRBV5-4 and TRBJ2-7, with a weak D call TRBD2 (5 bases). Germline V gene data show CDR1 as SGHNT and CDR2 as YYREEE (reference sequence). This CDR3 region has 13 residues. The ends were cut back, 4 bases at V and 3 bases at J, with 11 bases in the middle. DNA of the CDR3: TGTGCCAGCAGCCTGCCGGGGAACTACGAGCAGTACTTC. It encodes CASSLPGNYEQYF.

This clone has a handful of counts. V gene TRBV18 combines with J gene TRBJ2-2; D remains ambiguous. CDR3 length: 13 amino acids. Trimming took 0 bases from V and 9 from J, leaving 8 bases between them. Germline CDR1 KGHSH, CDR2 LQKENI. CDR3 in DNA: TGTGCCAGCTCACCACCCTCCCTCAGGGAGCTGTTTTTT. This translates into CASSPPSLRELFF. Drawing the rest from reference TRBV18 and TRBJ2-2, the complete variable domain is NAGVMQNPRHLVRRRGQEARLRCSPMKGHSHVYWYRQLPEEGLKFMVYLQKENIIDESGMPKERFSAEFPKEGPSILRIQQVVRGDSAAYFCASSPPSLRELFFGEGSRLTVL.

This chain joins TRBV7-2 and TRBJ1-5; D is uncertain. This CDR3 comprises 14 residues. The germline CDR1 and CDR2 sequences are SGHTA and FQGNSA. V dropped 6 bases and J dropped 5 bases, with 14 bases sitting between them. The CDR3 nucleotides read TGTGCCAGCAGTCCGTGGGAAAGGGATCAGCCCCAGCATTTT. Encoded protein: CASSPWERDQPQHF. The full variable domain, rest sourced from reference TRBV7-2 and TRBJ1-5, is GAGVSQSPSNKVTEKGKDVELRCDPISGHTALYWYRQSLGQGLEFLIYFQGNSAPDKSGLPSDRFSAERTGGSVSTLTIQRTQQEDSAVYLCASSPWERDQPQHFGDGTRLSIL.

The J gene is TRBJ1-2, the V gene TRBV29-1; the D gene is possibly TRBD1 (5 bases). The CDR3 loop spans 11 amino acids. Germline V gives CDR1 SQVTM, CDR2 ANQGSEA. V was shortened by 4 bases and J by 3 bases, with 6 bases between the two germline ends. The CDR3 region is CSVGGDYGYTF. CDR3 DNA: TGCAGCGTTGGAGGGGACTATGGCTACACCTTC.

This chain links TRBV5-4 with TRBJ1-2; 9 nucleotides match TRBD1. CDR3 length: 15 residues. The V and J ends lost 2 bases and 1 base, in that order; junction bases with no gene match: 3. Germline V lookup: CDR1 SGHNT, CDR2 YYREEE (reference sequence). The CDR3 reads CASSLGTGLNYGYTF. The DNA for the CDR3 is TGTGCCAGCAGCTTAGGGACAGGGCTTAACTATGGCTACACCTTC.

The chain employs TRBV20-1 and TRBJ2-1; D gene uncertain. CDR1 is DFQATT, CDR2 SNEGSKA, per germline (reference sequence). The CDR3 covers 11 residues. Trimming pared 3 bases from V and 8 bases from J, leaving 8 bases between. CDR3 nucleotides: TGCAGTGCTAGTAATGGGCATGAGCAGTTCTTC. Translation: CSASNGHEQFF.